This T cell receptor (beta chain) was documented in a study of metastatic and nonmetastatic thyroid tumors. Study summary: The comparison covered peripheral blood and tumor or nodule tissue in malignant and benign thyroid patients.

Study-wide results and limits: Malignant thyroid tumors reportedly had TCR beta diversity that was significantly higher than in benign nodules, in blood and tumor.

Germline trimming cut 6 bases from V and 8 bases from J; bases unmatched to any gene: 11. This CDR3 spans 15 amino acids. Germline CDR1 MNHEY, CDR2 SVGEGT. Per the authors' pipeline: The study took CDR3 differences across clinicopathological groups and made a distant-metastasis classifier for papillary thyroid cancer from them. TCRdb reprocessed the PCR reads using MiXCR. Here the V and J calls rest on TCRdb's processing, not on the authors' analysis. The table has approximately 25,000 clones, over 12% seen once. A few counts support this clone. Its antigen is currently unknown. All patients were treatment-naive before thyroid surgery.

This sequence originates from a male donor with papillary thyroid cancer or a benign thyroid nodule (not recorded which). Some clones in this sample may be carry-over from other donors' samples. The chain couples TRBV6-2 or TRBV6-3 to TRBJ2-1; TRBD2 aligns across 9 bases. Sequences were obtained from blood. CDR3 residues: CASSRTSGGIDEQFF. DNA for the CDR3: TGTGCCAGCAGCCGCACGAGCGGGGGGATTGATGAGCAGTTCTTC.